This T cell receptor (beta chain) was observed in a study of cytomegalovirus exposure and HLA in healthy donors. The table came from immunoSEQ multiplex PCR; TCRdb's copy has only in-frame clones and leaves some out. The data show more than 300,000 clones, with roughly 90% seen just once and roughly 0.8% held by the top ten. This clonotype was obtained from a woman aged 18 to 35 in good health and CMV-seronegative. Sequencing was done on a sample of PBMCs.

The CDR3 nucleotides read TGTGCCAGCAGCTTAGTGGGGGGGACGGGGCCCCAGCATTTT. Its translation is CASSLVGGTGPQHF. The chain couples TRBV7-2 to TRBJ1-5, with D possibly matching TRBD1 (5 bases). Between the trimmed V and J ends, which lost 1 base and 9 bases, there was a span of 13 bases. The CDR3 loop spans 14 amino acids. Germline-derived CDR1 and CDR2 are SGHTA and FQGNSA.